The clone carrying this T cell receptor (beta chain) was seen ten or more times. Its antigen is not identified. The data derive from a study of CD8+CD57+ T cells in acquired aplastic anemia. Study-wide results and limits: Overlapping CD8+ CDR3 repertoires of patients and controls contained under 35 shared sequences. Patients versus controls showed no significant CD8+ Simpson's diversity difference.

Sequenced patients had shown CD8+CD57+ cell expansion by flow cytometry. Each patient had severe acquired aplastic anemia. Both TCR beta VDJ combination and CDR3 sequence profiling were carried out. Genomic DNA was the template for this profiling. TCRdb called the reads again in MiXCR, with one record for every CDR3 protein. The table records under 250,000 distinct CDR3 sequences, approximately 65% of them present only once. This CDR3 region has 14 residues. Trimming shortened V by 0 bases and J by 14 bases, and 19 bases separated the two germline ends. The sequence came from a human donor with aplastic anemia. Sequenced material: sorted CD4+, CD8+, or CD8+CD57+ T cells (not recorded which) from PBMCs. The rearrangement uses TRBV12-3 or TRBV12-4 and TRBJ1-2; D perhaps matches TRBD1 (5 bases). The CDR3 sequence is CASSLAEGSRTLTF. Written as DNA, the CDR3 is TGTGCCAGCAGTTTAGCTGAGGGGAGCCGAACTTTGACCTTC.